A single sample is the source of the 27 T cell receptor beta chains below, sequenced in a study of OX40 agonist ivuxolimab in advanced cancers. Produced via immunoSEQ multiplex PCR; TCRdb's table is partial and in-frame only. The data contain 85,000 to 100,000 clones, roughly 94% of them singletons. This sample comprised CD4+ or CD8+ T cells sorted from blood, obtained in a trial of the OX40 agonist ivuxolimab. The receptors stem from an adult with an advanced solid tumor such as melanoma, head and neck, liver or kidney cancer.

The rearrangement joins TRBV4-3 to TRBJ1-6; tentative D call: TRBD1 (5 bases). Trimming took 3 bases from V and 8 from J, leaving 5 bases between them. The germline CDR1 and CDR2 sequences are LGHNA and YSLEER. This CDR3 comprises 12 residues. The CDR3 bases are TGCGCCAGCAGCCAGGGACATTCACCCCTCCACTTT. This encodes CASSQGHSPLHF.

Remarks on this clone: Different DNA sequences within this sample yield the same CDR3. This CDR3 is CASSQDGGGRYEQYF. In DNA, the CDR3 is TGCGCCAGCAGCCAAGATGGGGGAGGTCGCTACGAGCAGTACTTC. The chain combines TRBV4-3 with TRBJ2-7, with D possibly matching TRBD2 (6 bases). The CDR3 runs 15 residues. Germline values: CDR1 LGHNA, CDR2 YSLEER. The V end was cut by 0 bases, the J end by 3 bases, with 12 bases between.

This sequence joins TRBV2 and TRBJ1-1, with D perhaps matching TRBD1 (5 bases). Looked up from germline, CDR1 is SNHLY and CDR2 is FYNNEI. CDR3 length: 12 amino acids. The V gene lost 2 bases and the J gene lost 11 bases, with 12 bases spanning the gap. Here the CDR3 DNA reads TGTGCCAGCAGTGAAAGGGACCTTAAGGCTTTCTTT. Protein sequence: CASSERDLKAFF.

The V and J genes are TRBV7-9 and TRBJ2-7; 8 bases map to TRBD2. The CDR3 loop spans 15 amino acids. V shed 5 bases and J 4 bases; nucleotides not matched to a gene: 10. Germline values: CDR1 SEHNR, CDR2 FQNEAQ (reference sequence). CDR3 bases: TGTGCCAGCAGCCTGCGCCGGGGGGGCGTTTACGAGCAGTACTTC. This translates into CASSLRRGGVYEQYF.

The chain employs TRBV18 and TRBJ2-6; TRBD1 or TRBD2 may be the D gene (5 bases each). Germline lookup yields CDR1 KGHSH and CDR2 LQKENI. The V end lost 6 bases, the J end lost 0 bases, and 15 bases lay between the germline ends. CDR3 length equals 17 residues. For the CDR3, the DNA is TGTGCCAGCTCGGCCGGGACCGACGCCTCTGGGGCCAACGTCCTGACTTTC. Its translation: CASSAGTDASGANVLTF.

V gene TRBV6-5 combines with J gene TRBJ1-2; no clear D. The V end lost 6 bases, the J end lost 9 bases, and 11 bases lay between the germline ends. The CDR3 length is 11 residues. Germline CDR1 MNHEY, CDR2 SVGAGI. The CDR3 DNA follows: TGTGCCAGCAGCTCTCCTGGGAGCTACACCTTC. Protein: CASSSPGSYTF.

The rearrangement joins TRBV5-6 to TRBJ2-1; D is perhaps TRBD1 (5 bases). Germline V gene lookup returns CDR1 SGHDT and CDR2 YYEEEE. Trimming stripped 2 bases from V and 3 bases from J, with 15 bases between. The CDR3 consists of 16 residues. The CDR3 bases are TGTGCCAGCAGCTTTAAGGGGCAGGCCAGCTACAATGAGCAGTTCTTC. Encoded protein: CASSFKGQASYNEQFF.

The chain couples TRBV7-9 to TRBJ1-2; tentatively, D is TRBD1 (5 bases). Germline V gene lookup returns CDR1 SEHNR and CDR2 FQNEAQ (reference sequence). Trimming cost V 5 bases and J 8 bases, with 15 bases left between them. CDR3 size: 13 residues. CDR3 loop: CASSPGLKDGYTF. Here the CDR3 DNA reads TGTGCCAGCAGCCCGGGACTTAAGGACGGCTACACCTTC.

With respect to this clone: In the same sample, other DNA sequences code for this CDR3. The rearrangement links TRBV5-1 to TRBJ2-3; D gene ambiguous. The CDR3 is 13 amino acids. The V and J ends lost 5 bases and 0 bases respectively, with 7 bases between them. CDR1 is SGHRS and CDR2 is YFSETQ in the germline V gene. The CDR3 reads CASRTGSTDTQYF. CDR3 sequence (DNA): TGCGCCAGCAGGACCGGGAGCACAGATACGCAGTATTTT.

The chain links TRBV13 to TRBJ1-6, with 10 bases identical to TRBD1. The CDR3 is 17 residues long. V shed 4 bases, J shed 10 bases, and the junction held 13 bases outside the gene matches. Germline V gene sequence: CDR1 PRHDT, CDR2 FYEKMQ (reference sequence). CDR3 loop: CASSYSRTGGVGSPLHF. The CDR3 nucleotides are TGTGCCAGCAGCTACTCCCGGACAGGGGGAGTGGGGTCACCCCTCCACTTT.

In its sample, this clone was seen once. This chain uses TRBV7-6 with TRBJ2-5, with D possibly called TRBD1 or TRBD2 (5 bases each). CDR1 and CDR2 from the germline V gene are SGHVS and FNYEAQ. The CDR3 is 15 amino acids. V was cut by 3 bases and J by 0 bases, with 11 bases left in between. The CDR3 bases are TGTGCCAGCAGCTTGGGGGAGTGGCACCAAGAGACCCAGTACTTC. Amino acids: CASSLGEWHQETQYF.

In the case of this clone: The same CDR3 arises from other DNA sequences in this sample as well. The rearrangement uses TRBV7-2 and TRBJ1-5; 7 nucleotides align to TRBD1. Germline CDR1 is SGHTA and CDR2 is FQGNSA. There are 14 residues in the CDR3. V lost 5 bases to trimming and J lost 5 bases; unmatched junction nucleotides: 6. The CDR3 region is CASSLRQGDQPQHF. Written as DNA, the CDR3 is TGTGCCAGCAGCCTAAGACAGGGTGATCAGCCCCAGCATTTT.

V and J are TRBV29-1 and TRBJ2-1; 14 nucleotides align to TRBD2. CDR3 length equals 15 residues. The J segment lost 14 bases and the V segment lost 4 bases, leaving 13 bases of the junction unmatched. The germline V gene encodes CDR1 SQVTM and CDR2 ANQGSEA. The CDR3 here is CSVAGTSGSEGREFF. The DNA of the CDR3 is TGCAGCGTTGCCGGGACTAGCGGGAGCGAGGGGCGCGAGTTCTTC.

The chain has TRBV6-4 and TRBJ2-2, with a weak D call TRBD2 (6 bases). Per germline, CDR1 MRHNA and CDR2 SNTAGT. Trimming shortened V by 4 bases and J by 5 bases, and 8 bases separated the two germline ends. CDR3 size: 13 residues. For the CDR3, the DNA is TGTGCCAGCAGTGCGGAGGGAACCGGGGAGCTGTTTTTT. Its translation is CASSAEGTGELFF.

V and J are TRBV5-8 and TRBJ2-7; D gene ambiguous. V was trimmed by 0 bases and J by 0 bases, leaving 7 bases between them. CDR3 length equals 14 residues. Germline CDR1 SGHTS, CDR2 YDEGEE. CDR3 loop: CASSLGWSSYEQYF. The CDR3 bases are TGTGCCAGCAGCTTGGGTTGGAGCTCCTACGAGCAGTACTTC.

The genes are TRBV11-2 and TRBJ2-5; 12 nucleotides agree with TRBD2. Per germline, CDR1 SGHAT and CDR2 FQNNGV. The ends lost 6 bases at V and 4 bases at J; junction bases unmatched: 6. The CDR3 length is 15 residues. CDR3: CASRVPGLAGETQYF. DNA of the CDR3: TGTGCCAGCAGAGTACCGGGACTAGCGGGAGAGACCCAGTACTTC.

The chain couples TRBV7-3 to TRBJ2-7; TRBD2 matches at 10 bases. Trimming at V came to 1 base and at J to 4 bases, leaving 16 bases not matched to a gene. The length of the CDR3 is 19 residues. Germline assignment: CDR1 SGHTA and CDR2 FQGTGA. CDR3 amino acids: CASSLKRTPSGRGGYEQYF. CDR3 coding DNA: TGTGCCAGCAGCTTAAAAAGGACCCCTAGCGGGAGAGGAGGGTACGAGCAGTACTTC.

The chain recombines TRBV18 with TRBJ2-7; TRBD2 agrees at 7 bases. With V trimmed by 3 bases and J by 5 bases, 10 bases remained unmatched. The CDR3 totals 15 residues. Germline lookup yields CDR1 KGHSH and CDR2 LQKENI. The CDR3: CASSPLGLGFNEQYF. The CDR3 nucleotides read TGTGCCAGCTCACCGCTCGGACTAGGTTTTAACGAGCAGTACTTC.

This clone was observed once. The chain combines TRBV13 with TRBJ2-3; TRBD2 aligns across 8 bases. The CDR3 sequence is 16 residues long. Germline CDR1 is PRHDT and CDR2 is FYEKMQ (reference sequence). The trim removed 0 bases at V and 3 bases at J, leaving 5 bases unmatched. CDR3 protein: CASSLGPGLGTDTQYF. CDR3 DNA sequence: TGTGCCAGCAGCTTAGGACCGGGACTAGGGACAGATACGCAGTATTTT. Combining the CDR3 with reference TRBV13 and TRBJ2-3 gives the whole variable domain AAGVIQSPRHLIKEKRETATLKCYPIPRHDTVYWYQQGPGQDPQFLISFYEKMQSDKGSIPDRFSAQQFSDYHSELNMSSLELGDSALYFCASSLGPGLGTDTQYFGPGTRLTVL.

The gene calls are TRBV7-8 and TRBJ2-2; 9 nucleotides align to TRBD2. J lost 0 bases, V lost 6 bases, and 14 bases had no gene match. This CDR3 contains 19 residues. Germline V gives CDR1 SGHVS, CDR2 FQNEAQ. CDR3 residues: CASRRREGTRYTNTGELFF. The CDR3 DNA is TGTGCCAGCAGACGGCGGGAGGGAACCAGATACACGAACACCGGGGAGCTGTTTTTT.

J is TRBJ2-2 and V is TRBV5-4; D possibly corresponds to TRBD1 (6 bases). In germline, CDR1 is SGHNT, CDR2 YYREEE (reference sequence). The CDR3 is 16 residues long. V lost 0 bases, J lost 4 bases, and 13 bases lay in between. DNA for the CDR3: TGTGCCAGCAGCTTGGGGTCCACAGGGACCACCGGGGAGCTGTTTTTT. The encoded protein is CASSLGSTGTTGELFF.

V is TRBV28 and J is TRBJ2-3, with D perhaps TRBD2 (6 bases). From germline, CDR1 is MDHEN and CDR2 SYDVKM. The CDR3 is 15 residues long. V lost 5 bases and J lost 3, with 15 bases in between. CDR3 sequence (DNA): TGTGCCAGCAGTGACCGGGAGCCTCGGACAGATACGCAGTATTTT. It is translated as CASSDREPRTDTQYF.

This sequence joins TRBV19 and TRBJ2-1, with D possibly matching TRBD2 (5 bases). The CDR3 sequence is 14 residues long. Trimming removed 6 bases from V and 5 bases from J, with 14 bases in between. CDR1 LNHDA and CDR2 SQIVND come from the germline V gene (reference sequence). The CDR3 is CASSPKRINNEQFF. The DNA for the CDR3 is TGTGCCAGTAGCCCCAAGCGGATCAACAATGAGCAGTTCTTC.

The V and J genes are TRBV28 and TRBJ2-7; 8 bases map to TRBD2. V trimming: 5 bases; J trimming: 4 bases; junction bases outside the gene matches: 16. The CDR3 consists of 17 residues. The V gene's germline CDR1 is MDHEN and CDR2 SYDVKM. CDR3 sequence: CASSASRGLDGSYEQYF. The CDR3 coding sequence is TGTGCCAGCAGTGCTTCCCGGGGACTAGACGGGAGTTACGAGCAGTACTTC.

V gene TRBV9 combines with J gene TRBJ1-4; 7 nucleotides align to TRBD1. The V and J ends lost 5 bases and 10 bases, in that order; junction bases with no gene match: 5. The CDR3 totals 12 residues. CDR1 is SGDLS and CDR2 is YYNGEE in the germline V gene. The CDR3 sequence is CASSTGDGKLFF. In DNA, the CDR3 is TGTGCCAGCAGTACAGGGGATGGAAAACTGTTTTTT.

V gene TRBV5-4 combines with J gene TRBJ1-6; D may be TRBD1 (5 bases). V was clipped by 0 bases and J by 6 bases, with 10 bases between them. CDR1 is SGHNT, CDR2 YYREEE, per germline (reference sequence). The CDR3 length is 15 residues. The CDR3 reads CASSLEGPSNSPLHF. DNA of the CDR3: TGTGCCAGCAGCTTGGAGGGACCCAGTAATTCACCCCTCCACTTT.

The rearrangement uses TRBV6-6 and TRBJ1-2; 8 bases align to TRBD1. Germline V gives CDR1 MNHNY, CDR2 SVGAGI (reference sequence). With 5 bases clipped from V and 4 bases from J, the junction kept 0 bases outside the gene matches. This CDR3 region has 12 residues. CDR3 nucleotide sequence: TGTGCCAGCAGTGGGACAGGCTATGGCTACACCTTC. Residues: CASSGTGYGYTF.